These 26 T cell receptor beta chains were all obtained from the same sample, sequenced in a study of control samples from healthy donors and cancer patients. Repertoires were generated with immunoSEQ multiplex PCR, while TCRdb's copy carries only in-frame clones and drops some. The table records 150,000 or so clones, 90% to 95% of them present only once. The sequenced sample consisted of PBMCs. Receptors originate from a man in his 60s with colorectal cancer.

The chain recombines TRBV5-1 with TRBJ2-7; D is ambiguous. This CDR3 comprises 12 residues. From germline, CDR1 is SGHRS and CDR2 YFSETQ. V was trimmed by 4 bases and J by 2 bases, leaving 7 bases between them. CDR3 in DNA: TGCGCCAGCAGCCGAGAAACCTACGAGCAGTACTTC. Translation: CASSRETYEQYF.

In nucleotides, the CDR3 is TGTGCCACCTCCCGGGAACAGTCCTACAATGAGCAGTTCTTC. It specifies CATSREQSYNEQFF. The V gene is TRBV19, the J gene TRBJ2-1, with D perhaps TRBD2 (5 bases). The CDR3 contains 14 residues. Deletions cut 10 bases from V and 1 base from J, with 14 bases between. Looked up from germline, CDR1 is LNHDA and CDR2 is SQIVND (reference sequence).

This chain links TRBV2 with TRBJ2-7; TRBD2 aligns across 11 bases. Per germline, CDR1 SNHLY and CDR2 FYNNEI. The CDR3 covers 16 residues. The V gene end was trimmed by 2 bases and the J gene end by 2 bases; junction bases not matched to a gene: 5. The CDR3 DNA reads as TGTGCCAGCAGTGAACTAGCGGGGGGAAATACCTACGAGCAGTACTTC. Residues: CASSELAGGNTYEQYF.

This CDR3 is CAWGTGGSSQPQHF. The CDR3 region has the DNA TGTGCCTGGGGTACAGGGGGCTCGAGTCAGCCCCAGCATTTT. The chain recombines TRBV30 with TRBJ1-5; TRBD1 matches 9 bases. There are 14 residues in the CDR3. The J segment lost 6 bases and the V segment lost 5 bases, leaving 8 bases of the junction unmatched. The germline V gene has CDR1 GTSNPN and CDR2 SVGIG (reference sequence).

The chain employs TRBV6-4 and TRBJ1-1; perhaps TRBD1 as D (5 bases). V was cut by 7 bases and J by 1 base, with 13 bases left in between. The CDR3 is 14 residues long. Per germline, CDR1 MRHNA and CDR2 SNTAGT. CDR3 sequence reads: CASKQGPSNTEAFF. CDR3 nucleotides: TGTGCCAGCAAGCAGGGCCCCTCGAACACTGAAGCTTTCTTT.

For the CDR3, the DNA is TGTGCCTGGAGCCAGGACAGTAACACTGAAGCTTTCTTT. Residues: CAWSQDSNTEAFF. The rearrangement links TRBV30 to TRBJ1-1, with a possible D match to TRBD1 (6 bases). The length of the CDR3 is 13 residues. Trimming shortened V by 3 bases and J by 2 bases, and 10 bases separated the two germline ends. Germline values: CDR1 GTSNPN, CDR2 SVGIG (reference sequence).

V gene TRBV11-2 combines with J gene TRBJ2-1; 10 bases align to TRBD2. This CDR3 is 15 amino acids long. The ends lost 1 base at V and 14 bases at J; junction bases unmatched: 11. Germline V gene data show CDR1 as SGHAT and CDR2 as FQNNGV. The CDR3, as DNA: TGTGCCAGCAGCTTAGGGCTAGCGGGGGAGCGGATTAAGTTCTTC. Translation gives CASSLGLAGERIKFF.

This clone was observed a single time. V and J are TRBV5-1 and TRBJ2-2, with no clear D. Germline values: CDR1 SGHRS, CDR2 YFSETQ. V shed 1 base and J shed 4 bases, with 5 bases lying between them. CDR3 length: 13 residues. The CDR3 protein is CASSLSSTGELFF. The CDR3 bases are TGCGCCAGCAGCTTGTCTAGCACCGGGGAGCTGTTTTTT.

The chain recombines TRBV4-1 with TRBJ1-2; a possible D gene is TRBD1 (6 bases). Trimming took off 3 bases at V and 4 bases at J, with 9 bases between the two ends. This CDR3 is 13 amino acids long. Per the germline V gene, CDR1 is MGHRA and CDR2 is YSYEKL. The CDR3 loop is CASSHPGVYGYTF. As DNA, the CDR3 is TGCGCCAGCAGCCACCCAGGGGTCTATGGCTACACCTTC.

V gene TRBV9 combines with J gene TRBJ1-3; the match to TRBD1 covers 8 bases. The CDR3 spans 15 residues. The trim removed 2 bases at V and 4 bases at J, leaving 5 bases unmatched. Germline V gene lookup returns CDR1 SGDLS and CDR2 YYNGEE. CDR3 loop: CASSVRTGSGNTIYF. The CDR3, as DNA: TGTGCCAGCAGCGTTCGGACAGGGTCCGGAAACACCATATATTTT. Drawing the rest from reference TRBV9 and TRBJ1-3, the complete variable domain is DSGVTQTPKHLITATGQRVTLRCSPRSGDLSVYWYQQSLDQGLQFLIQYYNGEERAKGNILERFSAQQFPDLHSELNLSSLELGDSALYFCASSVRTGSGNTIYFGEGSWLTVV.

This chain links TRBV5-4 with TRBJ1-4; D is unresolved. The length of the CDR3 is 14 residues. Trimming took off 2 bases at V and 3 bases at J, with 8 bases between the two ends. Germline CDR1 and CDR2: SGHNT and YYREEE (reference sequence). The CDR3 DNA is TGTGCCAGCAGCTTCCCAGGTGCTAATGAAAAACTGTTTTTT. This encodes CASSFPGANEKLFF. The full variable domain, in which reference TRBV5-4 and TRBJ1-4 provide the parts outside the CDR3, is ETGVTQSPTHLIKTRGQQVTLRCSSQSGHNTVSWYQQALGQGPQFIFQYYREEENGRGNFPPRFSGLQFPNYSSELNVNALELDDSALYLCASSFPGANEKLFFGSGTQLSVL.

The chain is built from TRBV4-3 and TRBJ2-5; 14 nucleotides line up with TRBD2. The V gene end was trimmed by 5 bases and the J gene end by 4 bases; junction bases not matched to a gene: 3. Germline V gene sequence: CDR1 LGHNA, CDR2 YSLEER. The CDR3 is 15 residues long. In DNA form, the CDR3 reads TGCGCCAGCAGCGTAGGACTAGCGGGGGGAGAGACCCAGTACTTC. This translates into CASSVGLAGGETQYF.

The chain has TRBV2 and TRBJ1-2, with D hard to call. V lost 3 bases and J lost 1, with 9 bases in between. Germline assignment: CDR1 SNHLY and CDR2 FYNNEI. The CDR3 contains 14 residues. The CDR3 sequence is CASSEGSVNYGYTF. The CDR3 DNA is TGTGCCAGCAGTGAGGGCAGCGTTAACTATGGCTACACCTTC.

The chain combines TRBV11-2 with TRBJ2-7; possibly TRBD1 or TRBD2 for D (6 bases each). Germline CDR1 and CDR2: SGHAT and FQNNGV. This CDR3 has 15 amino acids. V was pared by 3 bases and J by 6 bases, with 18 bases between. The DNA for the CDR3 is TGTGCCAGCAGCTTTGAGAGGGGGGCGACCCGCGAGCAGTACTTC. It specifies CASSFERGATREQYF. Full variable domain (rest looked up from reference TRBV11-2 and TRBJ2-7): EAGVAQSPRYKIIEKRQSVAFWCNPISGHATLYWYQQILGQGPKLLIQFQNNGVVDDSQLPKDRFSAERLKGVDSTLKIQPAKLEDSAVYLCASSFERGATREQYFGPGTRLTVT.

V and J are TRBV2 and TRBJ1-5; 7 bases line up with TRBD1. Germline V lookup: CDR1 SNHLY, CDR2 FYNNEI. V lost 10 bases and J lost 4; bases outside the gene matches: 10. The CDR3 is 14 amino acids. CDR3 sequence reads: CAKRRQGLNQPQHF. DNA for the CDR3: TGTGCCAAACGTCGACAGGGCCTGAATCAGCCCCAGCATTTT.

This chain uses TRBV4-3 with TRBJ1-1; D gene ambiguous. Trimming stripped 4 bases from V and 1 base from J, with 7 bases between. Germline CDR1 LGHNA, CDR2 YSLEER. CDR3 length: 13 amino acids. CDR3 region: CASSLHANTEAFF. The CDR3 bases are TGCGCCAGCAGCCTACACGCGAACACTGAAGCTTTCTTT.

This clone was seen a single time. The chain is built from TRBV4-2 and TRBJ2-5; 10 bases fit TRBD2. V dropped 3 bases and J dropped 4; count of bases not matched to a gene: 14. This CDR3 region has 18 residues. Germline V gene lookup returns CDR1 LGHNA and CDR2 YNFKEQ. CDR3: CASSQRYGAGGRLETQYF. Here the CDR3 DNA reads TGTGCCAGCAGCCAGAGATATGGAGCGGGGGGGCGTCTAGAGACCCAGTACTTC.

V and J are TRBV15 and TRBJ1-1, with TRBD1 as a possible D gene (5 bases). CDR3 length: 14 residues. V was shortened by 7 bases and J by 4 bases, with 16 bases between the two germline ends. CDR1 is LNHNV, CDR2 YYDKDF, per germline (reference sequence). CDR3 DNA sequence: TGTGCCACCACCACGGTGAAGGGGATCACTGAAGCTTTCTTT. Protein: CATTTVKGITEAFF.

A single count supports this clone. CDR3 nucleotide sequence: TGTGCCAGTAGCTTCGCCCCCGGGACAGGGGGTAATGGCTACACCTTC. Translated: CASSFAPGTGGNGYTF. V is TRBV19 and J is TRBJ1-2, with 11 bases matching TRBD1. Germline V gives CDR1 LNHDA, CDR2 SQIVND (reference sequence). V was pared by 6 bases and J by 6 bases, with 12 bases of the junction left unmatched. The CDR3 loop spans 16 amino acids.

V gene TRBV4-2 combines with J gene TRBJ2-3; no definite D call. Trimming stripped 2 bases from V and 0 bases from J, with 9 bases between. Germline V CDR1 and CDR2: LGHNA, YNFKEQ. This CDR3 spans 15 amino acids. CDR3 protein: CASSQRPESTDTQYF. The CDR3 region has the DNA TGTGCCAGCAGCCAACGTCCGGAGAGCACAGATACGCAGTATTTT.

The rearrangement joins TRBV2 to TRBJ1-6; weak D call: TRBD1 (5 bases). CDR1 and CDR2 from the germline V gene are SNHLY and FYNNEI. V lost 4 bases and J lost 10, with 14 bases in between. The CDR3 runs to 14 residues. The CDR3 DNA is TGTGCCAGCAGTGGCCGGCAGGGTTGGTCACCCCTCCACTTT. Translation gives CASSGRQGWSPLHF.

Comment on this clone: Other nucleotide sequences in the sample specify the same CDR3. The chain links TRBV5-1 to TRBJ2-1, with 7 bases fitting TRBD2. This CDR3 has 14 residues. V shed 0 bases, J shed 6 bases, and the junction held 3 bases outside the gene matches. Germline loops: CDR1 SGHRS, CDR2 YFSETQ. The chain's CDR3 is CASSLGPGGNEQFF. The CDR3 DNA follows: TGCGCCAGCAGCTTGGGGCCGGGGGGCAATGAGCAGTTCTTC.

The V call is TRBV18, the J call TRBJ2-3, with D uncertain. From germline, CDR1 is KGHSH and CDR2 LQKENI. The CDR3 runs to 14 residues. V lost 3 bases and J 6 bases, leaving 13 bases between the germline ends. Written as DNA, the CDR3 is TGTGCCAGCTCACCGTCCGGGCAAGTGGATACGCAGTATTTT. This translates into CASSPSGQVDTQYF.

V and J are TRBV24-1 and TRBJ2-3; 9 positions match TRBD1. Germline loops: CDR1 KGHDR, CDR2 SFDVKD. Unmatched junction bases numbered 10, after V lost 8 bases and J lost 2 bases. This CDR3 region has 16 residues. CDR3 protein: CATNPLGTGYTDTQYF. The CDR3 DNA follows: TGTGCCACCAACCCCCTCGGGACAGGGTACACAGATACGCAGTATTTT.

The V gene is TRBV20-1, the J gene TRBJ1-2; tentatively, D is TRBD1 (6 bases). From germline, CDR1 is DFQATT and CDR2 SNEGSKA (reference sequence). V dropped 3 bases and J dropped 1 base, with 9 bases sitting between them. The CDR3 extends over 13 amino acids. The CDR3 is CSASSDSNYGYTF. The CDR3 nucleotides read TGCAGTGCTAGTTCGGACAGTAACTATGGCTACACCTTC.

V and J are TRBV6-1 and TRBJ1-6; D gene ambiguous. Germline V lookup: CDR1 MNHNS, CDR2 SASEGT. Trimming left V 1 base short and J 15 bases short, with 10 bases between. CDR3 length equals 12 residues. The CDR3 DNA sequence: TGTGCCAGCAGTGAAGGTCCCGCGGGCCTCCACTTT. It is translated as CASSEGPAGLHF.